This TCR beta chain was documented in a study of blood T cell repertoires in COVID-19. This clone was seen ten or more times. CDR1 is SGHRS and CDR2 is YFSETQ in the germline V gene. The V end was cut by 0 bases, the J end by 1 base, with 7 bases between. The CDR3 loop spans 14 amino acids. Using immunoSEQ multiplex PCR, the repertoire was profiled, and TCRdb retains in-frame clones only, with some absent. The sample has approximately 89,000 clones, roughly 80% seen once. Source material: peripheral blood. This sequence joins TRBV5-1 and TRBJ1-1; D not resolved. The source of this sequence is a man aged 65 to 85 with COVID-19, enrolled during active disease. Written as DNA, the CDR3 is TGCGCCAGCAGCTTGGACACCTCGAACACTGAAGCTTTCTTT. Protein: CASSLDTSNTEAFF.